This passage covers 5 T cell receptor beta chains from one sample sequenced in a study of cytomegalovirus exposure and HLA in healthy donors. Generated by immunoSEQ multiplex PCR, the TCRdb table keeps only in-frame clones and is missing some. The table records about 150,000 clones, about 86% of them present only once. The material sequenced was PBMCs. The receptors here all came from a man between 18 and 29 years old in good health and CMV-seropositive.

The rearrangement uses TRBV15 and TRBJ1-1; D gene uncertain. V was shortened by 0 bases and J by 7 bases, with 6 bases between the two germline ends. The CDR3 totals 12 residues. Germline lookup yields CDR1 LNHNV and CDR2 YYDKDF (reference sequence). CDR3 amino acids: CATSRDSVEAFF. CDR3 bases: TGTGCCACCAGCAGAGATTCGGTTGAAGCTTTCTTT.

J is TRBJ1-2 and V is TRBV5-1, with a tentative D call TRBD1 (5 bases). With 5 bases removed from V and 3 bases from J, the gap between germline ends came to 26 bases. Germline CDR1 reads SGHRS; CDR2 reads YFSETQ. The CDR3 sequence is 18 residues long. The CDR3 DNA is TGCGCCAGCAGTTTCCGTGACAGTCGAGCGGGTTCGGACTATGGCTACACCTTC. Its protein is CASSFRDSRAGSDYGYTF. Using reference TRBV5-1 and TRBJ1-2 for the parts outside the CDR3, the full variable domain is KAGVTQTPRYLIKTRGQQVTLSCSPISGHRSVSWYQQTPGQGLQFLFEYFSETQRNKGNFPGRFSGRQFSNSRSEMNVSTLELGDSALYLCASSFRDSRAGSDYGYTFGSGTRLTVV.

About this clone: Other nucleotide sequences from this sample produce the same CDR3. The rearrangement joins TRBV25-1 to TRBJ2-5, with 10 nucleotides matching TRBD2. J lost 0 bases, V lost 7 bases, and 5 bases had no gene match. This CDR3 region has 15 residues. Germline values: CDR1 MGHDK, CDR2 SYGVNS. CDR3 sequence reads: CASTGLAAYQETQYF. The CDR3 nucleotides are TGTGCCAGCACCGGACTAGCGGCCTACCAAGAGACCCAGTACTTC.

The chain is built from TRBV4-2 and TRBJ2-3; a weak D match, TRBD1 (5 bases). Germline V CDR1 and CDR2: LGHNA, YNFKEQ. The germline V and J ends were trimmed by 0 bases and 4 bases, with 14 bases remaining between them. The length of the CDR3 is 16 residues. CDR3: CASSQDGGQGADTQYF. DNA for the CDR3: TGTGCCAGCAGCCAAGATGGTGGGCAGGGCGCAGATACGCAGTATTTT.

The chain carries TRBV4-3 and TRBJ2-2; TRBD1 might be the D (5 bases). In germline, CDR1 is LGHNA, CDR2 YSLEER. V was cut by 0 bases and J by 4 bases, with 9 bases left in between. The CDR3 runs to 15 residues. The CDR3 loop is CASSQEIGATGELFF. CDR3 sequence (DNA): TGCGCCAGCAGCCAAGAAATAGGGGCCACCGGGGAGCTGTTTTTT.